The 6 T cell receptor beta chains listed next were all sequenced from one sample in a study of CD8+ T cells in alopecia areata (dated by TCRdb to about 2018). The protocol used for the library was the immunoSEQ multiplex PCR assay. RNA was extracted from all samples and reverse transcribed into cDNA, which served as template for TCR sequencing. Imported from immuneACCESS, the table was reduced by TCRdb to in-frame sequences with V and J called. These copies leave out some clones; in studies compared against another copy, an unresolved V gene accounts for under half, and the cause of the remainder is not known. The sample table contains 110,000 to 150,000 clones; only one count was recorded for approximately 65% of them. 36% of the sample belongs to the ten largest clones. Sample: CD8+ T cells sorted from blood. These receptors all come from a human donor in good health.

V is TRBV20-1 and J is TRBJ2-7; D is unresolved. The ends were cut back, 6 bases at V and 3 bases at J, with 9 bases in the middle. Germline V gene data show CDR1 as DFQATT and CDR2 as SNEGSKA (reference sequence). This CDR3 contains 11 residues. CDR3 in amino acids: CSAPSGYEQYF. The DNA for the CDR3 is TGCAGTGCACCCTCGGGCTACGAGCAGTACTTC.

The chain uses TRBV9 and TRBJ1-1, with a weak D call TRBD1 (5 bases). Trimming cost V 3 bases and J 8 bases, with 17 bases left between them. CDR3 length: 14 amino acids. Germline CDR1 reads SGDLS; CDR2 reads YYNGEE. This chain's CDR3 is CASSEMDDSGEAFF. The CDR3 coding sequence is TGTGCCAGCAGCGAAATGGATGACAGCGGGGAAGCTTTCTTT. Looking up the rest from reference TRBV9 and TRBJ1-1 gives the full variable domain: DSGVTQTPKHLITATGQRVTLRCSPRSGDLSVYWYQQSLDQGLQFLIQYYNGEERAKGNILERFSAQQFPDLHSELNLSSLELGDSALYFCASSEMDDSGEAFFGQGTRLTVV.

This clone is a singleton in its sample. The chain employs TRBV5-1 and TRBJ2-7, with D possibly being TRBD1 (6 bases). Trimming removed 5 bases at V and 5 bases at J, with 17 bases between. This CDR3 comprises 14 residues. Germline lookup yields CDR1 SGHRS and CDR2 YFSETQ. The DNA for the CDR3 is TGCGCCAGCAGTTATGCCTTGGGGGCGGACGAGCAGTACTTC. It translates to CASSYALGADEQYF.

V usage is TRBV29-1 and J usage is TRBJ2-1, with D perhaps TRBD1 or TRBD2 (7 bases each). Germline assignment: CDR1 SQVTM and CDR2 ANQGSEA. V lost 6 bases and J lost 2, with 17 bases in between. The CDR3 loop spans 15 amino acids. The CDR3 protein is CSVGGGQITYNEQFF. The DNA for the CDR3 is TGCAGCGTGGGAGGGGGACAGATAACCTACAATGAGCAGTTCTTC.

This chain connects TRBV19 to TRBJ1-2; D is perhaps TRBD1 (5 bases). This CDR3 has 12 residues. Trimming cost V 11 bases and J 2 bases, with 12 bases left between them. Germline CDR1 and CDR2: LNHDA and SQIVND (reference sequence). CDR3 region: CAAQGPNYGYTF. For the CDR3, the DNA is TGTGCCGCGCAGGGTCCCAACTATGGCTACACCTTC.

This clone was detected a few times. An end of the junction differs from the germline gene, which may be a read error. The chain couples TRBV29-1 to TRBJ2-4; 7 bases align to TRBD1. The germline CDR1 and CDR2 sequences are SQVTM and ANQGSEA. The CDR3 is 13 amino acids. CDR3 coding DNA: TGCAGCGTTGAAGATCGGGACAGCTTTTTTCCGAGCTTC. Translating gives CSVEDRDSFFPSF.